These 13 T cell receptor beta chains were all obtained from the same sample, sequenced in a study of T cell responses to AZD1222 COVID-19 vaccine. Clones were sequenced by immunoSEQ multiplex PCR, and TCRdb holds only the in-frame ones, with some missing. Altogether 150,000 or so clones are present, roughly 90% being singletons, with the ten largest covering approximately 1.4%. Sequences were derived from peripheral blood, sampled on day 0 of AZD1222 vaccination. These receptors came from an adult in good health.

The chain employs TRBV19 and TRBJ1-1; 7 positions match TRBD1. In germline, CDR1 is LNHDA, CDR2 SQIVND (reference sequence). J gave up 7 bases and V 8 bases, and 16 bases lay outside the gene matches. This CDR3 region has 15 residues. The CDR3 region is CASEARGSLRNEAFF. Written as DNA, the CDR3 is TGTGCCAGTGAAGCCAGGGGGAGCCTGCGAAATGAAGCTTTCTTT.

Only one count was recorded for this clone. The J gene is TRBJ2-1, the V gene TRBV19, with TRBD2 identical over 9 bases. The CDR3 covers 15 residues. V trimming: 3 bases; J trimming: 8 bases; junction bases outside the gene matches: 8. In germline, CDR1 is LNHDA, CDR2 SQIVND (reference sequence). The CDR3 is CASSIGAGGGDEQFF. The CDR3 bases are TGTGCCAGTAGTATTGGAGCGGGGGGAGGCGATGAGCAGTTCTTC.

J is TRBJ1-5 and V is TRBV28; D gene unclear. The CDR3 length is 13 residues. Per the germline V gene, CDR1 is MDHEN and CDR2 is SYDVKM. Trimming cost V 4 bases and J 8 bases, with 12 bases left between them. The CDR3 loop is CASSSPPREPQHF. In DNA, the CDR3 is TGTGCCAGCAGTTCCCCGCCAAGGGAGCCCCAGCATTTT. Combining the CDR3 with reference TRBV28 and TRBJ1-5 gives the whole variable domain DVKVTQSSRYLVKRTGEKVFLECVQDMDHENMFWYRQDPGLGLRLIYFSYDVKMKEKGDIPEGYSVSREKKERFSLILESASTNQTSMYLCASSSPPREPQHFGDGTRLSIL.

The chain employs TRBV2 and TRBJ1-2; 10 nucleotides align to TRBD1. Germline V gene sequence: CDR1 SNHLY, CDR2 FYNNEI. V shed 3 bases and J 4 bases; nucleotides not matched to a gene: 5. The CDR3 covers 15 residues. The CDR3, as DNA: TGTGCCAGCAGTGATCGACAGGGGGCTATCTATGGCTACACCTTC. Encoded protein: CASSDRQGAIYGYTF.

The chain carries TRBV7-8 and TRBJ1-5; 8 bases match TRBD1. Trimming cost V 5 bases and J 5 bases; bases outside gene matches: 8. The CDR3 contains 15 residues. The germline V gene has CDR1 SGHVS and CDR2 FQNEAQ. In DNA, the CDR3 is TGTGCCAGCAGCCCGGACAGGGTGTCTCATCAGCCCCAGCATTTT. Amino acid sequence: CASSPDRVSHQPQHF.

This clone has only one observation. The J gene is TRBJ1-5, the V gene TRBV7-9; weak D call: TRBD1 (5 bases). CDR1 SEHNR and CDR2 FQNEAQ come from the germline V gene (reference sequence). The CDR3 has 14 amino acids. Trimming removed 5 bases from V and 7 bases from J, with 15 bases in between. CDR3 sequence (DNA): TGTGCCAGCAGCCCGGCGGGGGTCGGCCAGCCCCAGCATTTT. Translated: CASSPAGVGQPQHF.

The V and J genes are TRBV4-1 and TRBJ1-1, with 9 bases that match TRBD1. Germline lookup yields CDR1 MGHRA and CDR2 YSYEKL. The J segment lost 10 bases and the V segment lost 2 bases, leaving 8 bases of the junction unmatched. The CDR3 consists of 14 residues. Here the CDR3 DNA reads TGCGCCAGCAGCCAACCTCGATTGGACAGGGGAGCTTTCTTT. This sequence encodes CASSQPRLDRGAFF.

CDR3 DNA sequence: TGTGCCAGCAGTTTGCTTGGGGAGGATCAGCCCCAGCATTTT. Translation gives CASSLLGEDQPQHF. V is TRBV28 and J is TRBJ1-5; D unresolved. Germline values: CDR1 MDHEN, CDR2 SYDVKM. The CDR3 consists of 14 residues. Trimming cost V 3 bases and J 5 bases, with 11 bases left between them.

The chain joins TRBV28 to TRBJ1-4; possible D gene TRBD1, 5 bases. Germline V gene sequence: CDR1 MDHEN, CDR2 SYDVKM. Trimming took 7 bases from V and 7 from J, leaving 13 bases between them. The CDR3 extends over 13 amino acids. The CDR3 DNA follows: TGTGCCAGCAACAAGGGACGAAGTGAAAAACTGTTTTTT. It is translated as CASNKGRSEKLFF. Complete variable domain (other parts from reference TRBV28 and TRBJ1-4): DVKVTQSSRYLVKRTGEKVFLECVQDMDHENMFWYRQDPGLGLRLIYFSYDVKMKEKGDIPEGYSVSREKKERFSLILESASTNQTSMYLCASNKGRSEKLFFGSGTQLSVL.

CDR3 sequence reads: CASSLGGLAADEQYF. CDR3 in DNA: TGTGCCAGCAGCTTGGGGGGACTAGCAGCGGACGAGCAGTACTTC. V is TRBV5-8 and J is TRBJ2-7, with 9 bases identical to TRBD2. Germline trimming cut 0 bases from V and 5 bases from J; bases unmatched to any gene: 6. The CDR3 has 15 residues. Germline V gives CDR1 SGHTS, CDR2 YDEGEE.

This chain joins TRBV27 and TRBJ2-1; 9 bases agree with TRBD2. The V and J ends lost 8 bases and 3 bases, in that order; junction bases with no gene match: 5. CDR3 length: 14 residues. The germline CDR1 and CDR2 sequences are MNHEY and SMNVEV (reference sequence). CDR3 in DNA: TGTGCCAGCGGCAGCGGGGGGCTCTACAATGAGCAGTTCTTC. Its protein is CASGSGGLYNEQFF.

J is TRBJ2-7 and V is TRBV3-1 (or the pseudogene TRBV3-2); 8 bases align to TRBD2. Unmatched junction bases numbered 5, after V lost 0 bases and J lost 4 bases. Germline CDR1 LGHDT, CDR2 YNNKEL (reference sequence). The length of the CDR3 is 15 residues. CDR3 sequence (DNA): TGTGCCAGCAGCCAAGAGAGGCTAGCGGGTTACGAGCAGTACTTC. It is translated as CASSQERLAGYEQYF.

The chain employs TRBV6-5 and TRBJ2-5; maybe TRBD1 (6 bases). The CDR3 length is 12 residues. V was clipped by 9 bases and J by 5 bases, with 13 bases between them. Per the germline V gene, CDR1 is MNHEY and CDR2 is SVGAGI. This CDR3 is CARGGGLETQYF. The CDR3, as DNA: TGTGCCAGGGGTGGGGGCCTGGAGACCCAGTACTTC.